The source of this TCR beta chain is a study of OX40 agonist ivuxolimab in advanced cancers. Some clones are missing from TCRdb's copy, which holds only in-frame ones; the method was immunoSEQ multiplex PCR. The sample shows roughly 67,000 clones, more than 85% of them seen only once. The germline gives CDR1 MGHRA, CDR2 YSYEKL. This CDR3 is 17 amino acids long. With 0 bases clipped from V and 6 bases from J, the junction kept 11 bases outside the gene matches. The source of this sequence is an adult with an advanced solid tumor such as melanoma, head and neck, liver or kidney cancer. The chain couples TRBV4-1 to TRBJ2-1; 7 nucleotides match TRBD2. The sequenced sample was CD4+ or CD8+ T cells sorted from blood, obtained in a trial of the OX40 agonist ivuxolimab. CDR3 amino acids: CASSQDMLSLAANEQFF. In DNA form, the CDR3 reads TGCGCCAGCAGCCAAGATATGCTGTCCCTAGCGGCCAATGAGCAGTTCTTC.